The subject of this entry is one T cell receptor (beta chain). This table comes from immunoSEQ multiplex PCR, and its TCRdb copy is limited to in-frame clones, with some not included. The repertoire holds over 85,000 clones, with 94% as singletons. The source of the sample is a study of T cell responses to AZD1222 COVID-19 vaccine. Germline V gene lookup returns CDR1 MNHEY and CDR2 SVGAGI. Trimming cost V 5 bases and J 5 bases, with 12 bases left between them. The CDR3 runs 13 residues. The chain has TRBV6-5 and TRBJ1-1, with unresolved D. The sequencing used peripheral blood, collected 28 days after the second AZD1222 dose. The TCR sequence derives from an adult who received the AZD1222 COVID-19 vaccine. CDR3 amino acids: CASSTNLGTEAFF. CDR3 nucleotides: TGTGCCAGCAGTACCAATTTAGGGACTGAAGCTTTCTTT.